These 15 T cell receptor beta chains came from one sample sequenced in a study of long-term antiretroviral therapy in people with HIV. Running of the v3.0 immunoSEQ assay took place at survey level. Generated by immunoSEQ multiplex PCR, the TCRdb table keeps only in-frame clones and is missing some. The repertoire holds roughly 50,000 clones, with roughly four fifths as singletons. Material: unsorted PBMCs, obtained 0.8 years after starting antiretroviral therapy. All receptors derive from a woman aged 18 to 35 with HIV.

The chain is built from TRBV4-3 and TRBJ2-5; possible D gene TRBD1, 5 bases. The CDR3 is 16 amino acids. V was pared by 1 base and J by 2 bases, with 14 bases between. Germline assignment: CDR1 LGHNA and CDR2 YSLEER. The CDR3: CASSQVGAHSQETQYF. In DNA form, the CDR3 reads TGCGCCAGCAGCCAAGTAGGGGCACATTCACAAGAGACCCAGTACTTC.

J is TRBJ2-7 and V is TRBV4-1; D possibly uses TRBD1 or TRBD2 (6 bases each). V lost 4 bases and J lost 2, with 15 bases in between. The CDR3 covers 15 residues. CDR1 is MGHRA, CDR2 YSYEKL, per germline. The CDR3 loop is CASSRRGEAAYEQYF. The CDR3 nucleotides are TGCGCCAGCAGCCGGAGGGGGGAGGCCGCCTACGAGCAGTACTTC.

The chain recombines TRBV9 with TRBJ2-4; no definite D call. The CDR3 runs to 13 residues. CDR1 SGDLS and CDR2 YYNGEE come from the germline V gene. The V end lost 0 bases, the J end lost 7 bases, and 8 bases lay between the germline ends. The CDR3 region has the DNA TGTGCCAGCAGCGTAGAGGGCAGGAACATTCAGTACTTC. Encoded protein: CASSVEGRNIQYF.

CDR3 sequence (DNA): TGTGCCAGCAGCAAAGCGCCGCCAGGGGGAAACACCATATATTTT. Protein sequence: CASSKAPPGGNTIYF. The rearrangement uses TRBV21-1 and TRBJ1-3; the table gives TRBD1 as D, unverified against the DNA. TRBV21-1 is described as a pseudogene. The CDR3 has 15 residues.

The J gene is TRBJ2-3, the V gene TRBV4-3; D is undetermined. Germline V gene data show CDR1 as LGHNA and CDR2 as YSLEER. The length of the CDR3 is 14 residues. Trimming shortened V by 0 bases and J by 0 bases, and 4 bases separated the two germline ends. Written as DNA, the CDR3 is TGCGCCAGCAGCCAAGAGGGCAGCACAGATACGCAGTATTTT. This gives the protein CASSQEGSTDTQYF.

The rearrangement joins TRBV6-5 to TRBJ2-7; D is uncertain. The V and J ends lost 8 bases and 1 base respectively, with 9 bases between them. The germline CDR1 and CDR2 sequences are MNHEY and SVGAGI. CDR3 length: 12 amino acids. As DNA, the CDR3 is TGTGCCAGCGGGTCTGAGTCCTACGAGCAGTACTTC. It yields the protein CASGSESYEQYF.

The chain joins TRBV5-8 to TRBJ2-7; D unresolved. V lost 2 bases, J lost 12 bases, and 21 bases lay in between. The CDR3 consists of 14 residues. Per germline, CDR1 SGHTS and CDR2 YDEGEE. CDR3 in amino acids: CASSFLRSSPGRYF. The CDR3 nucleotides read TGTGCCAGCAGCTTCTTACGCTCCAGCCCTGGACGGTACTTC.

The chain links TRBV19 to TRBJ1-5; 8 bases are shared with TRBD1. The trim removed 4 bases at V and 6 bases at J, leaving 8 bases unmatched. The CDR3 runs 15 residues. The germline V gene encodes CDR1 LNHDA and CDR2 SQIVND (reference sequence). The CDR3: CASSTRQGSGQPQHF. CDR3 coding DNA: TGTGCCAGTAGTACTCGACAGGGGAGCGGTCAGCCCCAGCATTTT. Filled out from reference TRBV19 and TRBJ1-5, the complete variable domain reads DGGITQSPKYLFRKEGQNVTLSCEQNLNHDAMYWYRQDPGQGLRLIYYSQIVNDFQKGDIAEGYSVSREKKESFPLTVTSAQKNPTAFYLCASSTRQGSGQPQHFGDGTRLSIL.

This chain joins TRBV28 and TRBJ1-2; tentative D call: TRBD1 (6 bases). CDR3 length equals 14 residues. The germline gives CDR1 MDHEN, CDR2 SYDVKM. Trimming took 10 bases from V and 4 from J, leaving 19 bases between them. The CDR3 nucleotides read TGTGCCACCACAATGGACAGACGAAGCTATGGCTACACCTTC. This gives the protein CATTMDRRSYGYTF.

This chain uses TRBV5-5 with TRBJ1-2; 8 bases line up with TRBD1. Germline V gene sequence: CDR1 SGHKS, CDR2 YYEKEE (reference sequence). The CDR3 loop spans 15 amino acids. After removal of 5 bases from V and 6 bases from J, the junction contained 12 bases not matched to a gene. The CDR3 sequence is CASRVLGQGAHGYTF. The DNA of the CDR3 is TGTGCCAGCAGAGTTCTCGGGCAGGGGGCTCATGGCTACACCTTC.

The rearrangement joins TRBV20-1 to TRBJ2-7, with D unresolved. The ends were cut back, 3 bases at V and 6 bases at J, with 6 bases in the middle. Germline V gene sequence: CDR1 DFQATT, CDR2 SNEGSKA (reference sequence). The CDR3 has 10 amino acids. CDR3 nucleotides: TGCAGTGCTAGCCCCGGCGAGCAGTACTTC. Its translation is CSASPGEQYF.

The gene calls are TRBV28 and TRBJ1-1; no clear D gene. There are 14 residues in the CDR3. V was shortened by 5 bases and J by 8 bases, with 18 bases between the two germline ends. Germline V CDR1 and CDR2: MDHEN, SYDVKM. Here the CDR3 DNA reads TGTGCCAGCAGTACTCCAGATCCGGACGAAGAAGCTTTCTTT. Translating it yields CASSTPDPDEEAFF.

V gene TRBV29-1 combines with J gene TRBJ1-2; a possible D gene is TRBD1 (6 bases). Germline CDR1 is SQVTM and CDR2 is ANQGSEA. V dropped 3 bases and J dropped 3 bases, with 11 bases sitting between them. The CDR3 contains 13 residues. The CDR3 region is CSVEDSKYYGYTF. DNA for the CDR3: TGCAGCGTTGAGGACAGCAAATACTATGGCTACACCTTC.

This chain uses TRBV9 with TRBJ2-1; D is unresolved. Germline loops: CDR1 SGDLS, CDR2 YYNGEE. Between the trimmed V and J ends, which lost 6 bases and 7 bases, there was a span of 17 bases. The CDR3 sequence is 14 residues long. CDR3 sequence reads: CASNPGPLQNEQFF. CDR3 nucleotide sequence: TGTGCCAGCAATCCAGGCCCTCTACAGAATGAGCAGTTCTTC.

This clone is a singleton in its sample. The chain carries TRBV7-2 and TRBJ2-7, with TRBD2 matching over 14 bases. V shed 5 bases and J 4 bases; nucleotides not matched to a gene: 4. Germline V gene lookup returns CDR1 SGHTA and CDR2 FQGNSA. This CDR3 contains 15 residues. This CDR3 is CASSTGLAGEYEQYF. CDR3 nucleotide sequence: TGTGCCAGCAGCACGGGACTAGCGGGAGAATACGAGCAGTACTTC.